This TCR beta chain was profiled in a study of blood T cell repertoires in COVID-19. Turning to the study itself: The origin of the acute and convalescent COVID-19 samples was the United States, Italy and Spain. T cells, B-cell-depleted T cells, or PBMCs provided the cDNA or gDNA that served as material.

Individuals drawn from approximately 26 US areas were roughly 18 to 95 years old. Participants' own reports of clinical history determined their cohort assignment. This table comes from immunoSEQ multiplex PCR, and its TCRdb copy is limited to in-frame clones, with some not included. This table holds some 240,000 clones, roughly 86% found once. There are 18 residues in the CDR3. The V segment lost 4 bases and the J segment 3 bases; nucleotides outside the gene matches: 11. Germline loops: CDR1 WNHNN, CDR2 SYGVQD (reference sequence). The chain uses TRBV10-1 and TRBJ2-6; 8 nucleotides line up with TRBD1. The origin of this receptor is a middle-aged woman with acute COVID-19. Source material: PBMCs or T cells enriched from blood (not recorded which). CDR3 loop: CASSGAAGGAHGANVLTF. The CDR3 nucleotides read TGCGCCAGCAGTGGGGCGGCAGGGGGCGCTCATGGGGCCAACGTCCTGACTTTC.